This paragraph reports one TCR beta chain. The data were obtained in a study of blood T cell repertoires in COVID-19. Study summary: Specimens from acute and convalescent COVID-19 originated in the United States, Italy and Spain.

The CDR3 totals 13 residues. The V gene end was trimmed by 6 bases and the J gene end by 3 bases; junction bases not matched to a gene: 3. Germline V gene sequence: CDR1 ENHRY, CDR2 SYGVKD. Profiled with immunoSEQ multiplex PCR; TCRdb holds only in-frame clones, not every one. This table holds fewer than 250,000 clones, 80% to 90% found once. This TCR was sampled from a woman in her 70s with active or convalescent COVID-19. This rearrangement joins TRBV10-3 to TRBJ1-1; 8 positions match TRBD1. Sequencing was performed on peripheral blood. The CDR3: CAISTTGDTEAFF. As DNA, the CDR3 is TGTGCCATCAGCACGACAGGGGACACTGAAGCTTTCTTT.